The present T cell receptor (beta chain) was sequenced within a study of breast tumors, draining lymph nodes, adjacent tissues. Breast cancer patients provided tissue from their axillary draining lymph nodes. This clonotype was detected ten times or more. TCRdb itself ran the multiplex PCR reads through MiXCR, one entry per CDR3 protein. The profile covers 200,000 to 250,000 distinct CDR3 sequences, with under 35% appearing a single time and approximately 3.6% taken by the ten largest. V was clipped by 10 bases and J by 3 bases, with 17 bases between them. This CDR3 has 14 amino acids. Germline CDR1 LNHDA, CDR2 SQIVND (reference sequence).

Sequenced: axillary lymph node tissue. This clonotype was obtained from a female donor with breast cancer. Some clones in this sample may be carry-over from other donors' samples. The rearrangement uses TRBV19 and TRBJ2-3; D may correspond to TRBD1 or TRBD2 (6 bases each). In DNA, the CDR3 is TGTGCCACCCACGGGGGCAGGGCGACAGATACGCAGTATTTT. It translates to CATHGGRATDTQYF.